There are a few counts of the clone carrying this T cell receptor beta chain. The antigen is not known. This specimen comes from a study of CD8+ T cells in alopecia areata. General study findings and limits: Scalp lesions, especially in alopecia totalis/universalis, had higher clonality than normal scalp.

The CDR3 loop spans 14 amino acids. V was cut by 6 bases and J by 7 bases, with 18 bases left in between. Per the germline V gene, CDR1 is SGHTA and CDR2 is FQGNSA. Treatment defined: oral pan-JAK inhibitor, 5-10 mg twice daily. The study team obtained lesional scalp punch biopsies and peripheral blood from alopecia areata patients. Sorting of PBMCs yielded the CD4+ and CD8+ T cells. Extracted RNA was reverse transcribed, and the resulting cDNA served as sequencing template. Profiling relied on immunoSEQ multiplex PCR, and the TCRdb table lists in-frame clones only, not all of them. This table has a few hundred thousand clones, 35% to 40% appearing once.

The sequence came from a human donor with alopecia areata. The chain employs TRBV7-2 and TRBJ1-2; a weak D match, TRBD1 (5 bases). Sequencing used CD4+ T cells sorted from blood, obtained between weeks 30 and 35, from a patient treated with tofacitinib. The CDR3 sequence is CASRGDRRVGGYTF. For the CDR3, the DNA is TGTGCCAGCAGGGGGGACCGGAGGGTAGGTGGCTACACCTTC.